This record concerns one T cell receptor (beta chain) sequence. Its antigen is unknown. No base-level quality is on record; no much larger clone is a single base apart. Every donor in the study was a healthy Caucasian. The twin cohort comprised three pairs of female monozygotic twins, all aged roughly 18 to 30 years. Peripheral blood mononuclear cells were used as the source from which RNA for TCR libraries was isolated. The sample comes from a study of identical twins (dated by TCRdb to the mid-2010s). Notes on the research overall: TCR alpha and beta repertoires from monozygotic twins, unrelated adults of various ages and cord blood were deep-sequenced to test whether fetal clonotypes persist. To rule out contamination, replicate twin experiments were performed at different times with different library preparation protocols.

The CDR3 starts with the cysteine, ends with the phenylalanine, and has 16 residues. Of the read, only the CDR3 DNA is kept; its 48 bases are in frame from base 1. Per the germline V gene, SGHVS is the CDR1 and FQNEAQ is the CDR2. V loses 5 bases, J loses 2 bases, and the germline ends lie 17 bases apart. Findings and caveats that apply to the study as a whole: Excess twin sharing in beta out-of-frame sequences was weaker because fewer shared sequences lowered the signal-to-noise ratio. Conclusions relied on cross-sectional statistical analysis, since the same donors could not be followed over many years. In monozygotic twins, recombination models systematically underestimated out-of-frame TCR alpha sharing, but the models matched the sharing seen between unrelated individuals. Out-of-frame TCR alpha sequences shared between twins showed an excess of low generation-probability sequences compared with coincidental sharing between unrelated individuals. Invariant T cells such as MAIT and iNKT could partly confound zero-insertion analyses, although diverse VJ usage argued against such confounding for most clonotypes. Abundant cord blood beta clonotypes had fewer insertions, young adult naive repertoires showed a similar but weaker trend, and memory repertoires showed no such trend.

The receptor library was made with 5' RACE. The reads were generated on an Illumina HiSeq 2000. A universal primer binding site was added through template switching, and the final cDNA carried a unique molecular identifier so that TCR cDNA molecules could be counted accurately. Specific primers in the conserved constant-segment region were used to synthesize first-strand cDNA for TCR alpha and beta chains. To control for contamination, every cDNA library was double barcoded, receiving both a SMART-Mk sample barcode and Illumina barcodes. TruSeq adapter sequences along with Illumina sample barcodes were introduced in two successive PCR steps. TCR alpha and beta cDNA libraries were sequenced on the Illumina HiSeq platform with custom primers. The paper's processing steps were these. Unique molecular identifiers were extracted from raw reads with MiGEC, and CDR3 positions were determined with MiXCR. Recombination models were inferred per individual with the repgenHMM and IGoR tools using an EM algorithm. Shared clonotype analysis was performed with the tcR package in R, normalizing sharing by the product of cloneset sizes. To study raw recombination free of thymic and clonal selection effects, out-of-frame nonproductive sequences were analyzed. TCRdb cleaned the public reads at Q25 with fastp, built clones with MiXCR and kept in-frame beta chains. One record per CDR3 amino acid sequence lists the most common genes and DNA. These V and J calls derive from TCRdb rather than the authors' analysis. Present in this sample are fewer than 650,000 distinct CDR3 sequences, about 7% of which were seen just once. Jointly, the top ten make up approximately 1.5% of the sample.

The same sample was also used in a study of yellow fever vaccine responses in identical twins. In that second paper, the authors write: The T cell response to vaccination in identical twins was reported by the authors to appear partly convergent and partly personalized. In identical twins, the study followed T cell clones that responded to the vaccine with precision.

This TCR was recovered from a woman aged 18-29 years in good health. The rearranged segments are TRBV7-8 and TRBJ2-3; the D gene lacks a confident call. Sequencing used PBMCs. The encoded CDR3 is CASSPRRGPFTDTQYF. The sequenced DNA is TGTGCCAGCAGCCCCCGGCGAGGCCCCTTCACAGATACGCAGTATTTT.